This T cell receptor (beta chain) comes out of a study of CD8 T cells in Susac syndrome. RNA in amounts of about 0.5 to 1 ug was reverse transcribed with random hexamers. TCRdb independently ran MiXCR on the immunoSEQ multiplex PCR reads; one entry per CDR3 protein. The table lists some 190,000 distinct CDR3 sequences, approximately 94% of them singletons. The CDR3 extends over 13 amino acids. With 6 bases clipped from V and 2 bases from J, the junction kept 6 bases outside the gene matches. Germline V CDR1 and CDR2: SQVTM, ANQGSEA. This sequence joins TRBV29-1 and TRBJ2-7; 8 nucleotides match TRBD1. The origin of this receptor is a human donor with multiple sclerosis. The sequenced sample was CD4+ T cells from PBMCs. This CDR3 is CSVADRVPYEQYF. CDR3 bases: TGCAGCGTCGCGGACAGGGTCCCCTACGAGCAGTACTTC.